This TCR beta chain was obtained from a study of neoadjuvant anti-PD-1 for oral cavity cancer. Six replicates per PBMC sample, mostly from roughly 490 ng of genomic DNA. Clones were read by immunoSEQ multiplex PCR, and TCRdb kept only the in-frame ones, dropping some. The sample shows about 14,000 clones, 60% to 75% of them seen only once. This CDR3 has 14 residues. The time point was: after neoadjuvant nivolumab, at surgical resection. Analysis of PBMCs was direct, with no culture step. The V and J genes are TRBV7-5 and TRBJ2-7. TRBV7-5 is labeled a pseudogene. The material was PBMCs, obtained after nivolumab (anti-PD-1) treatment. This receptor was identified in a person between 40 and 80 years old with oral cavity squamous cell carcinoma. DNA of the CDR3: TGTGTCAGAACCCCCCACGGCAGAAGGGACGAGCAGTACTTC. Translating gives CVRTPHGRRDEQYF.